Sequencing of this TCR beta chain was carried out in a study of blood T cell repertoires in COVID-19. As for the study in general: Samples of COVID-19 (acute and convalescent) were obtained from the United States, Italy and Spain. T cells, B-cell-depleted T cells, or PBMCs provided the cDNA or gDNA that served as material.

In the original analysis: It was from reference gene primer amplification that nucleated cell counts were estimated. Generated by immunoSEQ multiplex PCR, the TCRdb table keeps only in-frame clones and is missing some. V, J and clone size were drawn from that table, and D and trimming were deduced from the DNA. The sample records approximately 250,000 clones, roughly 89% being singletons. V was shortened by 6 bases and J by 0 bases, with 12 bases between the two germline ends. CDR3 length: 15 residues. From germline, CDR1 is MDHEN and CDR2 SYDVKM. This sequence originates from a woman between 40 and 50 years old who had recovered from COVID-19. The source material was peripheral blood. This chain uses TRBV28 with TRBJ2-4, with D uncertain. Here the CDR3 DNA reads TGTGCCAGCAGCCCGCAATCCGGAGCCAAAAACATTCAGTACTTC. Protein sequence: CASSPQSGAKNIQYF.